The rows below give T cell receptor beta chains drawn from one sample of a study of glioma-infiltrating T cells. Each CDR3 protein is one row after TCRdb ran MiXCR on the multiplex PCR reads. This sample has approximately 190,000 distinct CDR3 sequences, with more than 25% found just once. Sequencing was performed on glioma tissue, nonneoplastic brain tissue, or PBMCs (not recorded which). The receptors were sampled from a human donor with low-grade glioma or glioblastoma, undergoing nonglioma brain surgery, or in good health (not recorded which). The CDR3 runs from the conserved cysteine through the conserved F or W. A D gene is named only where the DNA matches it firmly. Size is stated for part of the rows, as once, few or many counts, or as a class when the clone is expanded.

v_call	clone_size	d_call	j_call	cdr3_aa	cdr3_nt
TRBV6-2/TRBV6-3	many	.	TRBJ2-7	CASSLRLGSLGRAEQYF	TGTGCCAGCAGTCTCCGCCTCGGCTCTCTCGGCAGGGCCGAGCAGTACTTC
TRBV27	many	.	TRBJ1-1	CASRENRVNTEAFF	TGTGCCAGCAGAGAAAACAGGGTGAACACTGAAGCTTTCTTT
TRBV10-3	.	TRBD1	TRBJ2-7	CALSTYDRDEQYF	TGTGCCCTCAGTACCTATGACAGGGACGAGCAGTACTTC
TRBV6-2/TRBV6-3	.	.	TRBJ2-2	CATSDPLKAYTGELFF	TGTGCCACCAGTGATCCTCTCAAGGCCTACACCGGGGAGCTGTTTTTT
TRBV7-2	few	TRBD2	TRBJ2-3	CASSLVSSGNTYTQYF	TGTGCCAGCAGCTTAGTATCTAGCGGGAACACATATACGCAGTATTTT
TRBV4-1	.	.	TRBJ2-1	CASQVEGAEQFF	TGCGCCAGCCAAGTCGAAGGGGCTGAGCAGTTCTTC
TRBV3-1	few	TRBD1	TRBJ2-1	CASSQERQGPWNEQFF	TGTGCCAGCAGCCAAGAGCGACAGGGTCCCTGGAATGAGCAGTTCTTC
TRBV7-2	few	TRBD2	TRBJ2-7	CASSLGGRGAYEQYF	TGTGCCAGCAGCTTGGGGGGGAGAGGGGCCTACGAGCAGTACTTC
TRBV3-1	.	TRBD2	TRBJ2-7	CASSPTSGREEQYF	TGTGCCAGCTCCCCGACTAGCGGGAGGGAGGAGCAGTACTTC
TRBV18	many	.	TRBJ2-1	CASSPRDGRGHNEQFF	TGTGCCAGCTCACCCAGGGACGGGAGAGGCCACAATGAGCAGTTCTTC